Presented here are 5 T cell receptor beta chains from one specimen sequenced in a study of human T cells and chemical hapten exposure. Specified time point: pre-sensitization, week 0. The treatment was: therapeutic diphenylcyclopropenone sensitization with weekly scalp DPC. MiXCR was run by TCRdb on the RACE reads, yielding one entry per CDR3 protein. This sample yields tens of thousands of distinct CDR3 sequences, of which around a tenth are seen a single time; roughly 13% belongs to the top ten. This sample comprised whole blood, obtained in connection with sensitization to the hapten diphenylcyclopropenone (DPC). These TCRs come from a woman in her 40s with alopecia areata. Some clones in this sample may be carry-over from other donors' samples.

The CDR3 region is CSAGHVLGQETQYF. The CDR3 nucleotides read TGCAGTGCTGGACATGTGTTGGGCCAAGAGACCCAGTACTTC. V is TRBV20-1 and J is TRBJ2-5; TRBD1 might be the D (5 bases). CDR3 length: 14 amino acids. Germline CDR1 DFQATT, CDR2 SNEGSKA (reference sequence). Trimming removed 5 bases from V and 1 base from J, with 14 bases in between.

Here the CDR3 reads CASSSENTGELFF. The CDR3 DNA follows: TGTGCCAGCAGTTCGGAGAACACCGGGGAGCTGTTTTTT. The rearrangement uses TRBV28 and TRBJ2-2, with unresolved D. Trimming left V 4 bases short and J 1 base short, with 4 bases between. Germline-derived CDR1 and CDR2 are MDHEN and SYDVKM. CDR3 length: 13 residues.

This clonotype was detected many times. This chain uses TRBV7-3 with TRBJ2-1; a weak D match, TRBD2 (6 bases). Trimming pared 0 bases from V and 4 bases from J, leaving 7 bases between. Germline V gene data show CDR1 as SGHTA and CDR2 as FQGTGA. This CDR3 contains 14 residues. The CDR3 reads CASSLTGGYNEQFF. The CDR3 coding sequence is TGTGCCAGCAGCTTAACGGGGGGTTACAATGAGCAGTTCTTC.

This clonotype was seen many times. CDR3 DNA: TGTGCCAGCAGCTTAGGCTACTGGTCCCACGAGCAGTACTTC. Translating it yields CASSLGYWSHEQYF. This chain links TRBV7-8 with TRBJ2-7; the D is unclear. V was cut by 1 base and J by 5 bases, with 12 bases left in between. Germline V CDR1 and CDR2: SGHVS, FQNEAQ. This CDR3 spans 14 amino acids.

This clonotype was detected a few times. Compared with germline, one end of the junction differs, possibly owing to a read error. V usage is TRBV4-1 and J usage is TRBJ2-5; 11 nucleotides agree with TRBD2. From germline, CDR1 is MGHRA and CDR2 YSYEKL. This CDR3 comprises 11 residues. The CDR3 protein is CASSQEGLAVF. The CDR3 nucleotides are TGCGCCAGCAGCCAAGAGGGACTAGCGGTCTTC.